There are a few counts of the clone carrying this TCR beta chain. The entry originates in a study of T cells in Graves' hyperthyroidism and ophthalmopathy. The V end lost 3 bases, the J end lost 2 bases, and 12 bases lay between the germline ends. This CDR3 region has 15 residues. Germline V gene data show CDR1 as SGHNT and CDR2 as YENEEA. The TCR beta CDR3 regions underwent amplification using RNA transcripts as the source. The HTBI primer set served for first-round RT-PCR of the TCR CDR3. MiXCR was run by TCRdb on the multiplex PCR reads, yielding one entry per CDR3 protein. This table has some 320,000 distinct CDR3 sequences, approximately 13% appearing once.

This TCR was sampled from a woman between 35 and 50 years old with Graves' ophthalmopathy. The sample taken for sequencing was blood. The chain links TRBV11-3 to TRBJ2-3; no definite D call. The CDR3 loop is CASSFGYRDTDTQYF. CDR3 DNA sequence: TGTGCCAGCAGCTTCGGGTATAGAGACACAGATACGCAGTATTTT.